This paragraph covers one TCR beta chain sequence. The record originates from a study of T-cell reconstitution after alpha-beta-depleted transplantation in children. The V segment lost 2 bases and the J segment 5 bases; nucleotides outside the gene matches: 20. This CDR3 region has 20 residues. CDR1 and CDR2 from the germline V gene are LNHDA and SQIVND (reference sequence). Preparation of the TCRbeta library used unique molecular identifiers. TCRdb ran MiXCR on the PCR reads and lists one entry per CDR3 protein. The profile covers 500,000 or so distinct CDR3 sequences, with roughly 33% appearing a single time and 2% to 2.5% taken by the ten largest.

This chain uses TRBV19 with TRBJ1-5; 8 bases are shared with TRBD1. This clonotype originated in a human donor who donated a stem cell graft to a child with aplastic anemia. Here the sequenced sample was PBMCs from the stem cell graft donor, taken from the stem cell graft. CDR3 DNA: TGTGCCAGTAGTATAAATGGCCCCTCCGTGGGACAGGTTGGCCATCAGCCCCAGCATTTT. Translation gives CASSINGPSVGQVGHQPQHF.